The T cell receptor beta chain under discussion was sequenced for a study of shared clonotypes between healthy human individuals (TCRdb year 2020). Background for the entire study: A couple of women and a few men aged 18 to 49 years were included in the cohort. To increase sequencing depth and limit assay-specific biases, different laboratories used diverse techniques to prepare libraries and sequence TCR repertoires. To estimate repertoire size and how much clonotype sharing occurs between individuals, the study deeply sequenced the blood TCR repertoires of five healthy adults. Leukapheresis yielded between about 0.8 and 8.9 billion PBMCs per donor. The investigation overall reported the following: Sampling was limited to blood, and TCR repertoires in tissue likely differ from TCR repertoires in blood. The genetic and exposure-history diversity represented was limited by the small number of donors. Pairwise subsampling indicated that sequencing depth was expected to affect the degree of clonotype sharing among donors.

As regards this clone: Its antigen target is currently unknown. Per-nucleotide qualities are absent, and no much larger clonotype sits a single base away.

Healthy HIV-negative adults with no recently reported acute infections or vaccinations were included as donors. All donors were Caucasian adults living in Nashville, Tennessee, USA. For unsorted samples, tens of millions of PBMCs were counted and genomic DNA was extracted with the QIAamp DNA Blood Mini kit. Blood was collected by leukapheresis, and PBMCs were isolated by Ficoll-Histopaque density gradient centrifugation and then cryopreserved in liquid nitrogen vapor phase. Using the deep immunoSEQ assay, multiplex PCR amplified TCR CDR3 regions from genomic DNA. Extracted genomic DNA from each cell subset was distributed evenly across all wells of several immunoSEQ 96-well plates, and each plate was treated as a replicate. For unsorted PBMC, each replicate PCR was loaded with approximately 330 ng genomic DNA, equivalent to 25,000 to 35,000 T cell genomes. Unsorted PBMC genomic DNA was sequenced across ten immunoSEQ deep assay plates. Purified libraries were quantified with a Qubit 3.0 fluorometer, sized on a Bioanalyzer 2100, and re-quantified with the KAPA Library Quantification kit. Every immunoSEQ 96-well plate was sequenced on a separate single-read 150-cycle Illumina NextSeq 550 flow cell. The authors' analysis ran thus. The immunoSEQ output contained only junctional sequences without quality scores, so filtering could not match that applied to full-length reads. Sequences were annotated with PyIR, a Python wrapper for IgBLAST v1.9, using IMGT germline references to assign V/J genes and CDR3. Reads with weak V/J assignments (E-value above 1e-6), missing CDR3, stop codons, out-of-frame junctions, or ambiguous translated residues were removed. A V3J clonotype was defined by an identical inferred V gene, J gene, and CDR3 amino acid sequence. Percentage overlap between repertoires was computed as shared unique clonotypes divided by the size of the smaller repertoire. Three approaches were used to assess repertoire richness: RTK rarefaction, the Chao1 estimator, and Recon v2.1 estimates of unobserved clonotypes. TCRdb mirrors the immuneACCESS table, restricted to in-frame sequences. Some clones are absent from its copies; in checked studies, under half trace to an unresolved V gene, and the reason for the others is unknown. The DNA was the basis for D and trimming; V, J and clone size are from that table. The sample table records approximately 510,000 clones; around 74% of these occur just once. Clones ranked in the top ten supply 10% to 15% of the sample.

The source material was PBMCs. The clonotype was recovered from a woman aged 40 to 50 in good health. Some clones in this sample may be carry-over from other donors' samples.

In nucleotides, the sequence is TGTGCCAGCAGCCCAAGCGGGAGAGACAAAAACATTCAGTACTTC. It encodes CASSPSGRDKNIQYF. The chain is assembled from TRBV7-9 and TRBJ2-4; 8 bases in the junction line up with TRBD2. Compared with germline, V lacks 5 bases and J lacks 3 bases; bases without a gene match: 6. From a lookup of the germline V gene (reference sequence), CDR1 and CDR2 are SEHNR and FQNEAQ. The CDR3, cysteine through phenylalanine, is 15 amino acids long. Only the CDR3 portion is preserved as DNA: 45 bases, with reading frame beginning at the first base.